A single sample gave rise to the 32 T cell receptor beta chains below, sequenced in a study of T-cell reconstitution after alpha-beta-depleted transplantation in children. TCRbeta library construction was performed incorporating unique molecular identifiers. From the PCR reads, TCRdb called clonotypes with MiXCR, one entry per CDR3 protein. The sample gives fewer than 150,000 distinct CDR3 sequences, about a tenth of which show up once; 24% is in the top ten. Sequenced here: PBMCs, mostly from graft donor cells, sampled 180 days after TCRalphabeta/CD19-depleted stem cell transplant. The receptors come from a girl less than two years old who had a stem cell transplant for combined immunodeficiency, so the T cells may come from the graft donor.

This clonotype was found a few times. The rearrangement uses TRBV5-1 and TRBJ2-2; 8 bases align to TRBD2. V was pared by 4 bases and J by 2 bases, with 10 bases of the junction left unmatched. This CDR3 is 17 amino acids long. Germline CDR1 and CDR2: SGHRS and YFSETQ. The CDR3: CASSLFCRGGNTGELFF. In nucleotides, the CDR3 is TGCGCCAGCAGCCTCTTTTGTCGGGGGGGTAACACCGGGGAGCTGTTTTTT.

This chain uses TRBV15 with TRBJ2-7, with TRBD2 matching over 9 bases. The junction had 18 bases not matched to a gene; V was cut back by 3 bases and J by 6 bases. Germline V gene data show CDR1 as LNHNV and CDR2 as YYDKDF (reference sequence). The CDR3 runs to 18 residues. Here the CDR3 DNA reads TGTGCCACCAGCAGGAGACAGGTGACTGGCGGGAGGGCCTCCGAGCAGTACTTC. Protein sequence: CATSRRQVTGGRASEQYF.

This clonotype appeared a few times. The rearrangement links TRBV10-3 to TRBJ2-7; D gene unclear. Germline loops: CDR1 ENHRY, CDR2 SYGVKD. Trimming cost V 4 bases and J 3 bases, with 7 bases left between them. CDR3 length equals 12 residues. Here the CDR3 DNA reads TGTGCCATCAGTGGACGATACTACGAGCAGTACTTC. This translates into CAISGRYYEQYF.

The sample holds many counts of this clonotype. The chain couples TRBV7-2 to TRBJ2-1; 13 bases map to TRBD2. Germline V lookup: CDR1 SGHTA, CDR2 FQGNSA. This CDR3 comprises 16 residues. V lost 5 bases and J lost 4; bases outside the gene matches: 5. CDR3 region: CASSPGLAGRYNEQFF. CDR3 coding DNA: TGTGCCAGCAGCCCGGGACTAGCGGGGAGATACAATGAGCAGTTCTTC.

CDR3 amino acids: CASSKLAGGPKDTQYF. Written as DNA, the CDR3 is TGTGCCAGCAGTAAACTAGCGGGAGGGCCTAAAGATACGCAGTATTTT. V is TRBV12-3 or TRBV12-4 and J is TRBJ2-3, with TRBD2 matching over 13 bases. The trim removed 5 bases at V and 5 bases at J, leaving 7 bases unmatched. This CDR3 has 16 amino acids.

This clonotype was seen many times. The chain employs TRBV12-3 or TRBV12-4 and TRBJ2-1; D not certain. CDR3 size: 14 residues. Trimming cost V 7 bases and J 0 bases, with 10 bases left between them. CDR3 protein: CASISTSSYNEQFF. DNA of the CDR3: TGTGCCAGCATTTCGACGAGCTCCTACAATGAGCAGTTCTTC.

The genes are TRBV12-3 or TRBV12-4 and TRBJ1-2; D call uncertain. V was pared by 5 bases and J by 8 bases, with 18 bases between. The CDR3 totals 14 residues. The CDR3 DNA sequence: TGTGCCAGCAGTCTAGGCCCCCGGAGAGGAGGCTACACCTTC. Amino acids: CASSLGPRRGGYTF.

This sequence joins TRBV18 and TRBJ2-7; 12 bases map to TRBD1. Germline CDR1 and CDR2: KGHSH and LQKENI. V shed 6 bases and J 5 bases; nucleotides not matched to a gene: 11. The CDR3 has 16 amino acids. The CDR3 loop is CASSLSSGTGGDEQYF. The CDR3, as DNA: TGTGCCAGCTCCCTTTCTTCCGGGACAGGGGGCGACGAGCAGTACTTC.

This clonotype showed up just a few times. V and J are TRBV5-6 and TRBJ2-3; possibly TRBD2 for D (6 bases). Trimming stripped 4 bases from V and 2 bases from J, with 11 bases between. Germline loops: CDR1 SGHDT, CDR2 YYEEEE. CDR3 length equals 14 residues. The CDR3 loop reads CASSGGQSTDTQYF. The CDR3 region has the DNA TGTGCCAGCAGCGGAGGGCAGTCCACAGATACGCAGTATTTT.

The sample holds many counts of this clonotype. J is TRBJ2-2 and V is TRBV29-1; D remains unclear. CDR1 and CDR2 (germline): SQVTM, ANQGSEA. V was clipped by 1 base and J by 6 bases, with 3 bases between them. This CDR3 is built from 11 residues. In nucleotides, the CDR3 is TGCAGCGTTGAAGGCCCCGGGGAGCTGTTTTTT. As protein: CSVEGPGELFF.

This clonotype has only a few counts. V is TRBV20-1 and J is TRBJ2-5; TRBD2 might be the D (6 bases). This CDR3 region has 13 residues. Per germline, CDR1 DFQATT and CDR2 SNEGSKA (reference sequence). The V end lost 2 bases, the J end lost 1 base, and 8 bases lay between the germline ends. CDR3 protein: CSARKLAQETQYF. In nucleotides, the CDR3 is TGCAGTGCTAGAAAACTAGCCCAAGAGACCCAGTACTTC.

This clonotype was seen more than once but under ten times. The chain employs TRBV5-1 and TRBJ2-2; a possible D gene is TRBD1 (5 bases). Germline V CDR1 and CDR2: SGHRS, YFSETQ. CDR3 length equals 14 residues. The V end lost 1 base, the J end lost 4 bases, and 8 bases lay between the germline ends. The CDR3: CASSLPGPTGELFF. The CDR3 region has the DNA TGCGCCAGCAGCTTGCCAGGGCCCACCGGGGAGCTGTTTTTT.

This clonotype has just a few counts. The chain combines TRBV20-1 with TRBJ2-3, with 10 bases fitting TRBD1. Germline CDR1 is DFQATT and CDR2 is SNEGSKA (reference sequence). V gave up 2 bases and J gave up 4 bases; unmatched junction bases: 3. The CDR3 length is 14 residues. The CDR3, as DNA: TGCAGTGCTAGACCTGGACAGGGGGCAGATACGCAGTATTTT. Residues: CSARPGQGADTQYF.

This clonotype was observed at least ten times. V usage is TRBV28 and J usage is TRBJ1-5; 7 positions match TRBD1. Germline values: CDR1 MDHEN, CDR2 SYDVKM. This CDR3 contains 16 residues. The trim removed 7 bases at V and 1 base at J, leaving 10 bases unmatched. The CDR3 spells CASKNRGGWSNQPQHF. Here the CDR3 DNA reads TGTGCCAGCAAAAACAGGGGAGGCTGGAGCAATCAGCCCCAGCATTTT. The complete variable domain, with remaining parts taken from reference TRBV28 and TRBJ1-5, reads DVKVTQSSRYLVKRTGEKVFLECVQDMDHENMFWYRQDPGLGLRLIYFSYDVKMKEKGDIPEGYSVSREKKERFSLILESASTNQTSMYLCASKNRGGWSNQPQHFGDGTRLSIL.

The chain is built from TRBV27 and TRBJ1-6; TRBD1 matches 8 bases. The CDR3 loop spans 16 amino acids. Germline V gives CDR1 MNHEY, CDR2 SMNVEV (reference sequence). V lost 2 bases and J lost 5; bases outside the gene matches: 5. In DNA, the CDR3 is TGTGCCAGCAGTTTAGATCAGGGGGCCAATAATTCACCCCTCCACTTT. This gives the protein CASSLDQGANNSPLHF.

In this sample, this clonotype turned up a few times. The genes are TRBV20-1 and TRBJ2-6, with D unresolved. Germline-derived CDR1 and CDR2 are DFQATT and SNEGSKA (reference sequence). This CDR3 has 14 residues. V lost 6 bases, J lost 0 bases, and 9 bases lay in between. DNA for the CDR3: TGCAGTGCATCTGCGACCTCTGGGGCCAACGTCCTGACTTTC. This sequence encodes CSASATSGANVLTF.

The chain has TRBV6-2 or TRBV6-3 and TRBJ2-1; 14 nucleotides match TRBD2. CDR3 length: 16 residues. With V trimmed by 7 bases and J by 8 bases, 10 bases remained unmatched. Germline CDR1 reads MNHEY; CDR2 reads SVGEGT. As DNA, the CDR3 is TGTGCCAGCACCTTCTCCGGGACTAGCGGGAGCTATGAGCAGTTCTTC. Its translation: CASTFSGTSGSYEQFF.

The CDR3 loop reads CSARVAGSQETQYF. CDR3 DNA sequence: TGCAGTGCTAGAGTAGCGGGAAGTCAAGAGACCCAGTACTTC. The rearrangement joins TRBV20-1 to TRBJ2-5, with TRBD2 matching over 8 bases. This CDR3 is built from 14 residues. J gave up 2 bases and V 1 base, and 3 bases lay outside the gene matches. Germline CDR1 reads DFQATT; CDR2 reads SNEGSKA (reference sequence).

The chain joins TRBV5-1 to TRBJ2-7, with 7 bases aligning to TRBD1. The length of the CDR3 is 15 residues. Per the germline V gene, CDR1 is SGHRS and CDR2 is YFSETQ. J gave up 7 bases and V 4 bases, and 14 bases lay outside the gene matches. The CDR3 coding sequence is TGCGCCAGCAGCCCCCGGGACAGCCGCCTCGATGAGCAGTACTTC. Its protein is CASSPRDSRLDEQYF.

This clonotype has ten or more counts. The V and J genes are TRBV12-3 or TRBV12-4 and TRBJ2-1; D is uncertain. The length of the CDR3 is 11 residues. Trimming shortened V by 3 bases and J by 9 bases, and 6 bases separated the two germline ends. The CDR3 DNA is TGTGCCAGCAGTTTCATAGTTGAGCAGTTCTTC. Translated, it gives CASSFIVEQFF.

This clonotype was counted many times. V usage is TRBV5-1 and J usage is TRBJ2-5; the D gene could be TRBD1 or TRBD2 (5 bases each). Germline V lookup: CDR1 SGHRS, CDR2 YFSETQ. The length of the CDR3 is 16 residues. The V end lost 0 bases, the J end lost 4 bases, and 16 bases lay between the germline ends. The CDR3 region is CASSLAPRGDRETQYF. The CDR3 DNA is TGCGCCAGCAGCTTGGCCCCACGAGGGGACCGAGAGACCCAGTACTTC.

The gene calls are TRBV6-1 and TRBJ2-6, with D possibly being TRBD1 or TRBD2 (5 bases each). Trimming cost V 6 bases and J 2 bases, with 11 bases left between them. CDR3 size: 15 residues. From germline, CDR1 is MNHNS and CDR2 SASEGT. This CDR3 reads CASSRGVPGANVLTF. The CDR3 nucleotides are TGTGCCAGCAGCCGAGGGGTCCCTGGGGCCAACGTCCTGACTTTC.

V is TRBV20-1 and J is TRBJ2-5; D is possibly TRBD1 or TRBD2 (5 bases each). The length of the CDR3 is 16 residues. Germline V gene data show CDR1 as DFQATT and CDR2 as SNEGSKA (reference sequence). Trimming took 2 bases from V and 1 from J, leaving 17 bases between them. DNA of the CDR3: TGCAGTGCTAGATTTGGGAGTTGGGGCTCCCAAGAGACCCAGTACTTC. Amino acid sequence: CSARFGSWGSQETQYF.

Points on this clonotype: One end of the junction does not line up with germline, which may come from a read error. The chain has TRBV9 and TRBJ2-7; 7 nucleotides match TRBD2. CDR1 is SGDLS, CDR2 YYNGEE, per germline. The CDR3 sequence is 18 residues long. The CDR3 sequence is CASSFLPGGEAYSYGQYF. The CDR3 nucleotides read TGTGCCAGCAGCTTCCTCCCTGGGGGGGAGGCCTACTCCTACGGGCAGTACTTC. The whole variable domain, remainder taken from reference TRBV9 and TRBJ2-7, is DSGVTQTPKHLITATGQRVTLRCSPRSGDLSVYWYQQSLDQGLQFLIQYYNGEERAKGNILERFSAQQFPDLHSELNLSSLELGDSALYFCASSFLPGGEAYSYGQYFGPGTRLTVT.

This clonotype was recorded a few times. J is TRBJ1-1 and V is TRBV5-8; possibly TRBD1 for D (5 bases). CDR3 size: 16 residues. The V and J ends lost 2 bases and 0 bases respectively, with 14 bases between them. Germline V lookup: CDR1 SGHTS, CDR2 YDEGEE. The CDR3, as DNA: TGTGCCAGCAGCTTCGGGGCGGTCAGGATGAACACTGAAGCTTTCTTT. Translating gives CASSFGAVRMNTEAFF.

The rearrangement uses TRBV20-1 and TRBJ2-3, with TRBD1 identical over 12 bases. This CDR3 region has 17 residues. Germline values: CDR1 DFQATT, CDR2 SNEGSKA (reference sequence). Unmatched junction bases numbered 13, after V lost 4 bases and J lost 5 bases. The CDR3 sequence is CSAMELPGQGALDTQYF. The DNA of the CDR3 is TGCAGTGCTATGGAATTACCGGGACAGGGGGCTCTAGATACGCAGTATTTT.

This clonotype was detected ten times or more. This chain connects TRBV12-3 or TRBV12-4 to TRBJ2-1; 8 nucleotides match TRBD2. This CDR3 comprises 16 residues. V gave up 4 bases and J gave up 4 bases; unmatched junction bases: 9. The CDR3 DNA follows: TGTGCCAGCAGTTCGATCGGGACTAGGTTTTACAATGAGCAGTTCTTC. Protein product: CASSSIGTRFYNEQFF.

This clonotype was recorded a few times. The rearrangement joins TRBV20-1 to TRBJ2-5; D remains ambiguous. The CDR3 length is 12 residues. Germline values: CDR1 DFQATT, CDR2 SNEGSKA (reference sequence). The germline V and J ends were trimmed by 6 bases and 1 base, with 9 bases remaining between them. The CDR3 loop is CSARVPQETQYF. The CDR3 nucleotides are TGCAGTGCCCGTGTCCCCCAAGAGACCCAGTACTTC.

This clonotype was found a few times. This chain links TRBV7-6 with TRBJ2-3, with D maybe TRBD1 (5 bases). V lost 1 base, J lost 3 bases, and 14 bases lay in between. This CDR3 is built from 16 residues. Per germline, CDR1 SGHVS and CDR2 FNYEAQ. CDR3 bases: TGTGCCAGCAGCTTAGATCCAGGGCGGCGGACAGATACGCAGTATTTT. It encodes CASSLDPGRRTDTQYF. Supplemented by reference TRBV7-6 and TRBJ2-3, the full variable domain reads GAGVSQSPRYKVTKRGQDVALRCDPISGHVSLYWYRQALGQGPEFLTYFNYEAQQDKSGLPNDRFSAERPEGSISTLTIQRTEQRDSAMYRCASSLDPGRRTDTQYFGPGTRLTVL.

This clonotype was detected only a few times. The CDR3: CASSLEGQGLGGELFF. In DNA form, the CDR3 reads TGTGCCAGCAGCCTAGAGGGACAGGGTTTGGGCGGGGAGCTGTTTTTT. This chain joins TRBV7-8 and TRBJ2-2, with TRBD1 matching 9 bases. The CDR3 consists of 16 residues. With 5 bases clipped from V and 7 bases from J, the junction kept 11 bases outside the gene matches. The V gene's germline CDR1 is SGHVS and CDR2 FQNEAQ.

The CDR3 protein is CSATSGSAGELFF. CDR3 DNA sequence: TGCAGTGCCACTAGCGGGAGCGCCGGGGAGCTGTTTTTT. The chain uses TRBV20-1 and TRBJ2-2; 11 nucleotides align to TRBD2. Trimming removed 6 bases from V and 6 bases from J; junction bases left unmatched: 3. Germline V gene data show CDR1 as DFQATT and CDR2 as SNEGSKA (reference sequence). This CDR3 comprises 13 residues.

This clonotype was counted many times. Here the CDR3 DNA reads TGTGCCAGCAGCGTAGCCCCCCAGGTAGGCACAACCTACGAGCAGTACTTC. This codes for CASSVAPQVGTTYEQYF. V usage is TRBV9 and J usage is TRBJ2-7; D is undetermined. Germline assignment: CDR1 SGDLS and CDR2 YYNGEE. The CDR3 is 17 amino acids. Trimming took 0 bases from V and 2 from J, leaving 18 bases between them.